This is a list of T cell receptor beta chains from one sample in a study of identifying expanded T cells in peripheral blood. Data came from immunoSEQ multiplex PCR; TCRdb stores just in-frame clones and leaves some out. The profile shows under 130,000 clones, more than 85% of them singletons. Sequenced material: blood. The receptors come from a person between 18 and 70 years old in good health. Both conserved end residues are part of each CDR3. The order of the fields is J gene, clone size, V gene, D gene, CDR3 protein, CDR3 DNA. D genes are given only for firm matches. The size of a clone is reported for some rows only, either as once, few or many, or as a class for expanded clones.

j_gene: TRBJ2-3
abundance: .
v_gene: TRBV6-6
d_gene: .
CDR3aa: CASSYGAGADTQYF
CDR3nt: TGTGCCAGCAGCTACGGGGCGGGTGCAGATACGCAGTATTTT

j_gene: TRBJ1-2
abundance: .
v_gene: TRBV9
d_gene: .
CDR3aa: CASSVEGFANYGYTF
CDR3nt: TGTGCCAGCAGCGTAGAAGGGTTCGCTAACTATGGCTACACCTTC

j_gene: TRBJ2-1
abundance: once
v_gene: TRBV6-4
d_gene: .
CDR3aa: CASSLELSGGEQFF
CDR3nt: TGTGCCAGCAGCCTAGAGCTTAGCGGTGGTGAGCAGTTCTTC

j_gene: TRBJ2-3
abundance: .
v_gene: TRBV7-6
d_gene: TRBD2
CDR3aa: CASSFPAGGTDTQYF
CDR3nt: TGTGCCAGCAGCTTTCCAGCGGGGGGCACAGATACGCAGTATTTT

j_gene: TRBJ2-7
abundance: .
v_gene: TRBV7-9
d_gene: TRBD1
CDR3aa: CASSYVTGTGSYEQYF
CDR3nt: TGTGCCAGCAGTTACGTCACCGGGACAGGATCCTACGAGCAGTACTTC

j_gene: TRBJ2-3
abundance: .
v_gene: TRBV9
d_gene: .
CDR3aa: CASAPGGTDTQYF
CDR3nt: TGTGCCAGCGCACCAGGGGGCACAGATACGCAGTATTTT

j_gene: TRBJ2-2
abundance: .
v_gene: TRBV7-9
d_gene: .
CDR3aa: CASSSQRVGVPGELFF
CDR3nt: TGTGCCAGCAGCTCCCAGAGGGTAGGCGTCCCCGGGGAGCTGTTTTTT

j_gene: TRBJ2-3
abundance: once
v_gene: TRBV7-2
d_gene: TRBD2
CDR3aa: CASSRWGLAGGPVYF
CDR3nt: TGTGCCAGCAGCCGTTGGGGACTAGCGGGGGGCCCGGTGTATTTT

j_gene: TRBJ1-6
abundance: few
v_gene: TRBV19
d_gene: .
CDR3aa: CASSIRSGDFEHSPLHF
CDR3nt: TGTGCCAGTAGTATTCGGTCAGGGGACTTCGAGCATTCACCCCTCCACTTT

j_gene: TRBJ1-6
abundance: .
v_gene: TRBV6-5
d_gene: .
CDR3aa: CASSLLASSPLHF
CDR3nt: TGTGCCAGCAGCCTCCTCGCCAGTTCACCCCTCCACTTT

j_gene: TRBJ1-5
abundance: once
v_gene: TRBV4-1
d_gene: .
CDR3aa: CASSPGGEGNQPQHF
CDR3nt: TGCGCCAGCAGCCCCGGAGGGGAGGGCAATCAGCCCCAGCATTTT

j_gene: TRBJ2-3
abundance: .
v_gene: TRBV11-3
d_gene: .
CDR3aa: CASSSTGHPGDTQYF
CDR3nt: TGTGCCAGCAGCTCGACGGGACACCCGGGGGATACGCAGTATTTT

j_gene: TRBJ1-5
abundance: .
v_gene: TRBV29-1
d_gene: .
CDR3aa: CSVSDPYSNQPQHF
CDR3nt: TGCAGCGTATCGGACCCTTATAGCAATCAGCCCCAGCATTTT

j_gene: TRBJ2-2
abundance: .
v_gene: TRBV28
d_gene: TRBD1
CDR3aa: CASSLLGQGIPGELFF
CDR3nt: TGTGCCAGCAGTTTATTGGGACAGGGGATACCCGGGGAGCTGTTTTTT

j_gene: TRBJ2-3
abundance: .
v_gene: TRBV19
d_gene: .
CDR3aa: CASSPEGPGLPDTQYF
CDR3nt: TGTGCCAGTAGTCCAGAAGGCCCAGGGCTACCAGATACGCAGTATTTT

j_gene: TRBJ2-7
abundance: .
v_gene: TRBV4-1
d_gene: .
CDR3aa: CASSQDRDPLGEQYF
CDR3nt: TGCGCCAGCAGCCAAGATAGGGACCCTCTAGGCGAGCAGTACTTC

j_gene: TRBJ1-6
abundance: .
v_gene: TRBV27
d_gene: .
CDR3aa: CASSLKGLYNSPLHF
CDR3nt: TGTGCCAGCAGTTTAAAGGGTCTCTATAATTCACCCCTCCACTTT

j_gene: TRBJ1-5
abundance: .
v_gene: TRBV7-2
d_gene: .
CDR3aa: CASSLLSGTLWGQPQHF
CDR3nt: TGTGCCAGCAGCTTATTATCCGGGACCCTCTGGGGTCAGCCCCAGCATTTT

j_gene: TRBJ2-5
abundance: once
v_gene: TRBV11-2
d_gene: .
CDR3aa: CASSLDRGSQYF
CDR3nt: TGTGCCAGCAGCTTAGATCGGGGGTCCCAGTACTTC

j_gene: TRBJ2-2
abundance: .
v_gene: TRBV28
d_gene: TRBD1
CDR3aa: CASGTGVSGELFF
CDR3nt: TGTGCGTCGGGGACAGGGGTTTCGGGGGAGCTGTTTTTT

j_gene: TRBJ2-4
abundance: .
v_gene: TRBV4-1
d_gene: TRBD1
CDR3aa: CASSQEGRPQGRAKNIQYF
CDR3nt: TGCGCCAGCAGCCAAGAAGGGCGGCCACAGGGGCGGGCCAAAAACATTCAGTACTTC

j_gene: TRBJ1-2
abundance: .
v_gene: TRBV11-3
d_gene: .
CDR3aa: CASSHGPAEGYTF
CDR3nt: TGTGCCAGCAGCCACGGACCGGCTGAGGGCTACACCTTC

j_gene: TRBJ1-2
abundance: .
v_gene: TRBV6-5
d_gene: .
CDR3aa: CASTQDRNYGYTF
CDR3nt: TGTGCCAGCACCCAGGACCGTAACTATGGCTACACCTTC

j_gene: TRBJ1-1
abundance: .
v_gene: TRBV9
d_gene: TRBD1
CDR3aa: CASSVAATGSSTEAFF
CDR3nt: TGTGCCAGCAGCGTAGCTGCGACAGGGTCGAGTACTGAAGCTTTCTTT

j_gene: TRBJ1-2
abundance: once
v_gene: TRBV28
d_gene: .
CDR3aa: CASSLDAGWSGYTF
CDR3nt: TGTGCCAGCAGTTTAGATGCGGGGTGGAGTGGCTACACCTTC

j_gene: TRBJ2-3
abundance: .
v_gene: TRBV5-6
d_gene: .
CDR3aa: CASSLSGIGTDTQYF
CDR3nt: TGTGCCAGCAGCTTGTCGGGCATAGGCACAGATACGCAGTATTTT

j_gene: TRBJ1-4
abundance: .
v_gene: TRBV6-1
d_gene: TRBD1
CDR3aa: CASLTGGMGEKLFF
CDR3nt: TGTGCCAGCCTAACAGGGGGCATGGGAGAAAAACTGTTTTTT

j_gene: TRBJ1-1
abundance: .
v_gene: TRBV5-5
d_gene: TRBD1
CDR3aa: CASSPTYRDRDNANTEAFF
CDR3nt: TGTGCCAGCAGCCCCACTTACCGGGACAGGGACAATGCGAACACTGAAGCTTTCTTT

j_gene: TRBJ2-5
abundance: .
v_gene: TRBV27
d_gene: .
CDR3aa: CASSPFLVVGGRQETQYF
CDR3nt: TGTGCCAGCAGTCCCTTTTTGGTAGTGGGGGGCCGCCAAGAGACCCAGTACTTC

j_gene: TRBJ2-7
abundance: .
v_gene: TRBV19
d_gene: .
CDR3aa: CASSQQASGEQYF
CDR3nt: TGTGCCAGTAGTCAACAGGCCTCGGGGGAGCAGTACTTC

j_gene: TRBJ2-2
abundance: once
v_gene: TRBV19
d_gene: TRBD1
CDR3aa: CASSKWTGYSALLFF
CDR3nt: TGTGCCAGTAGCAAATGGACAGGGTATTCGGCCCTCCTGTTTTTT

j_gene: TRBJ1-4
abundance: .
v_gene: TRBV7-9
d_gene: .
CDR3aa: CASSFDRSGPGVF
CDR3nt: TGTGCCAGCAGCTTCGATCGGAGCGGACCGGGGGTTTTT

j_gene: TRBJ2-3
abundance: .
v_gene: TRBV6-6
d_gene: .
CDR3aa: CASSAELGDTQYF
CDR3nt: TGTGCCAGCAGTGCCGAACTTGGGGATACGCAGTATTTT

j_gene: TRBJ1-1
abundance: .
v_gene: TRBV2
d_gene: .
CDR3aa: CASSDGGSTEAFF
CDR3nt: TGTGCCAGCAGTGATGGGGGGAGCACTGAAGCTTTCTTT

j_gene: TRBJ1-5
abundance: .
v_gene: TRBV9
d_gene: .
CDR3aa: CASSQGLGQPQHF
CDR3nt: TGTGCCAGCAGCCAGGGACTAGGGCAGCCCCAGCATTTT

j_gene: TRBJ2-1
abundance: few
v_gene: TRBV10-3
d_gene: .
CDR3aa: CAISASNNEQFF
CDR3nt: TGTGCCATCAGTGCCAGTAACAATGAGCAGTTCTTC

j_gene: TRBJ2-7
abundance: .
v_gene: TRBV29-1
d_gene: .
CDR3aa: CSVEASSPYEQYF
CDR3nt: TGCAGCGTTGAAGCCTCCTCCCCCTACGAGCAGTACTTC